This TCR beta chain was sequenced for a study of blood T cell repertoires in COVID-19. Study-wide background: Donors in the United States, Italy and Spain gave samples during acute or convalescent COVID-19. In each case, the material was cDNA or gDNA derived from T cells, B-cell-depleted T cells, or PBMCs.

As regards this clone: A read error may account for a junction end that differs from germline.

Followed longitudinally, the Seattle patients had been enrolled during active infection. Germline V gene lookup returns CDR1 SGHTA and CDR2 FQGNSA. This CDR3 contains 14 residues. Under the authors' procedure: How many nucleated cells were present was estimated from reference gene primer amplification. Sequencing was performed with immunoSEQ multiplex PCR; in TCRdb, only in-frame clones are kept and a portion is missing. V, J and clone size are taken as reported in that table, and D and trimming were inferred from the DNA itself. The sample carries roughly 150,000 clones, roughly 93% recorded once. The clonotype was recovered from a man aged 18 to 30 with COVID-19, enrolled during active disease. The chain joins TRBV7-2 to TRBJ2-2; no definite D call. The source material was peripheral blood. In nucleotides, the CDR3 is TGTGCCAGCAGCTTAGTCTACGACACGGCAGAGCTGCTTTTT. As protein: CASSLVYDTAELLF.